This T cell receptor beta chain was obtained from a study of Graves' ophthalmopathy and Graves' hyperthyroidism. Overall study context: Peripheral blood was gathered at first diagnosis, ahead of any treatment whatsoever.

Thyroid ultrasound, orbital computed tomography, TRAb, serum thyroxine and clinical symptoms formed the basis of diagnosis. This clonotype showed up many times. Its antigen is unidentified. Study observations and caveats: The blood repertoire also included most expanded thyroid clonotypes above 0.001 frequency. The model predicted ophthalmopathy progression with 60% to 71% sensitivity and approximately 72% specificity.

The junction had 5 bases not matched to a gene; V was cut back by 6 bases and J by 1 base. The length of the CDR3 is 15 residues. In germline, CDR1 is MNHEY, CDR2 SVGEGT. RNA transcripts were the source from which TCR beta CDR3 regions were amplified. RT-PCR with HTBI primers came first, then second-round multiplex PCR. Each CDR3 protein is one row after TCRdb ran MiXCR on the multiplex PCR reads. The repertoire consists of 350,000 to 400,000 distinct CDR3 sequences, with about a sixth occurring once and the leading ten covering 1.6%. This TCR came from a woman between 18 and 29 years old with Graves' ophthalmopathy. The sequenced sample consisted of peripheral blood. The chain uses TRBV6-2 or TRBV6-3 and TRBJ2-5, with 10 bases fitting TRBD1. The CDR3 reads CASRPRDRGQETQYF. CDR3 DNA sequence: TGTGCCAGCAGACCACGGGACAGGGGCCAAGAGACCCAGTACTTC.